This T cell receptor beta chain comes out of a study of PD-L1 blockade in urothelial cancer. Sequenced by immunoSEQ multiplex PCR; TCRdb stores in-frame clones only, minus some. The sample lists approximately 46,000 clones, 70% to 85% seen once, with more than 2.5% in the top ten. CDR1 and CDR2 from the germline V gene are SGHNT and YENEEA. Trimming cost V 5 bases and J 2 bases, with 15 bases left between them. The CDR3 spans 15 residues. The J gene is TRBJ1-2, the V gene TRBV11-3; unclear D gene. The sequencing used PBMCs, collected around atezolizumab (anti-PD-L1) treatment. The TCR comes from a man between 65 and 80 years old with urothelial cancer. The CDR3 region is CASSEPGAPNYGYTF. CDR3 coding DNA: TGTGCCAGCAGCGAACCGGGAGCCCCGAACTATGGCTACACCTTC. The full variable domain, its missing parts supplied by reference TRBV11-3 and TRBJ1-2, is EAGVVQSPRYKIIEKKQPVAFWCNPISGHNTLYWYLQNLGQGPELLIRYENEEAVDDSQLPKDRFSAERLKGVDSTLKIQPAELGDSAVYLCASSEPGAPNYGYTFGSGTRLTVV.